This passage covers 11 T cell receptor beta chains from one sample sequenced in a study of radiotherapy plus CTLA-4 blockade in lung cancer. Clones were sequenced by immunoSEQ multiplex PCR, and TCRdb holds only the in-frame ones, with some missing. The sample yields about 85,000 clones, about 90% seen once. Sequenced material: peripheral blood, taken from a patient treated with radiotherapy plus ipilimumab. The source is a human donor with non-small cell lung cancer who had a partial response to radiotherapy plus ipilimumab.

The chain uses TRBV25-1 and TRBJ1-1; no firm D call. The germline V and J ends were trimmed by 1 base and 3 bases, with 21 bases remaining between them. The V gene's germline CDR1 is MGHDK and CDR2 SYGVNS. The CDR3 is made up of 18 amino acids. The CDR3 reads CASSESRGSSHWDTEAFF. CDR3 nucleotide sequence: TGTGCCAGCAGTGAATCTCGGGGTTCCTCCCACTGGGACACTGAAGCTTTCTTT. Supplemented by reference TRBV25-1 and TRBJ1-1, the full variable domain reads EADIYQTPRYLVIGTGKKITLECSQTMGHDKMYWYQQDPGMELHLIHYSYGVNSTEKGDLSSESTVSRIRTEHFPLTLESARPSHTSQYLCASSESRGSSHWDTEAFFGQGTRLTVV.

The CDR3 DNA follows: TGTGCCAGCAGGACGGACAGGGGTGGGACTGAAGCTTTCTTT. Translation: CASRTDRGGTEAFF. The rearrangement joins TRBV2 to TRBJ1-1, with TRBD1 matching 9 bases. The CDR3 loop spans 14 amino acids. Germline V gene lookup returns CDR1 SNHLY and CDR2 FYNNEI. The V and J ends lost 6 bases and 5 bases, in that order; junction bases with no gene match: 7.

The rearrangement links TRBV6-5 to TRBJ1-2; 7 bases line up with TRBD1. CDR1 is MNHEY, CDR2 SVGAGI, per germline. V dropped 5 bases and J dropped 8; count of bases not matched to a gene: 8. CDR3 size: 13 residues. CDR3 nucleotides: TGTGCCAGCAGTCACAGGGGAGATTACGGCTACACCTTC. As protein: CASSHRGDYGYTF.

This sequence joins TRBV5-4 and TRBJ2-3, with 8 bases lining up with TRBD1. In germline, CDR1 is SGHNT, CDR2 YYREEE (reference sequence). Germline trimming cut 0 bases from V and 6 bases from J; bases unmatched to any gene: 3. The CDR3 runs to 14 residues. CDR3: CASSLDRGKDTQYF. The CDR3 coding sequence is TGTGCCAGCAGCTTGGACAGGGGGAAGGATACGCAGTATTTT.

The rearrangement joins TRBV4-1 to TRBJ2-7; 10 bases fit TRBD1. Germline V gives CDR1 MGHRA, CDR2 YSYEKL. Unmatched junction bases numbered 10, after V lost 3 bases and J lost 5 bases. The CDR3 has 16 residues. CDR3 in DNA: TGCGCCAGCAGCCACAGCGACCCGGGACAGGGGAACGAGCAGTACTTC. Amino acids: CASSHSDPGQGNEQYF.

The genes are TRBV25-1 and TRBJ1-2, with TRBD1 matching 8 bases. The CDR3 is 13 residues long. The ends lost 2 bases at V and 5 bases at J; junction bases unmatched: 1. Looked up from germline, CDR1 is MGHDK and CDR2 is SYGVNS. The CDR3 DNA is TGTGCCAGCAGTGAAAGGACAGGGTATGGCTACACCTTC. Protein sequence: CASSERTGYGYTF.

The chain uses TRBV5-4 and TRBJ1-2; D is perhaps TRBD1 (5 bases). CDR3 length: 13 residues. Germline assignment: CDR1 SGHNT and CDR2 YYREEE (reference sequence). V gave up 4 bases and J gave up 2 bases, with 9 bases separating them. CDR3 DNA sequence: TGTGCCAGCAGCCGTAAGGGGAACTATGGCTACACCTTC. Amino acid sequence: CASSRKGNYGYTF.

The rearrangement uses TRBV19 and TRBJ2-3; 12 bases are shared with TRBD2. The CDR3 totals 16 residues. Germline trimming cut 1 base from V and 1 base from J; bases unmatched to any gene: 0. Germline V CDR1 and CDR2: LNHDA, SQIVND (reference sequence). CDR3 loop: CASSIGLAGGTDTQYF. The CDR3 coding sequence is TGTGCCAGTAGTATAGGACTAGCGGGAGGCACAGATACGCAGTATTTT.

The rearrangement uses TRBV28 and TRBJ1-4; D remains ambiguous. Germline values: CDR1 MDHEN, CDR2 SYDVKM. The length of the CDR3 is 16 residues. V shed 1 base and J shed 4 bases, with 13 bases lying between them. The CDR3 coding sequence is TGTGCCAGCAGTTTATCTTTGGCGGGTGATAATGAAAAACTGTTTTTT. Residues: CASSLSLAGDNEKLFF.

The chain couples TRBV7-2 to TRBJ2-5; D perhaps matches TRBD1 (6 bases). CDR1 is SGHTA and CDR2 is FQGNSA in the germline V gene. V was clipped by 4 bases and J by 5 bases, with 11 bases between them. The CDR3 is made up of 13 amino acids. In nucleotides, the CDR3 is TGTGCCAGCAGCTCAATGAGGGGGGAGACCCAGTACTTC. Protein sequence: CASSSMRGETQYF.

The chain carries TRBV5-5 and TRBJ2-7, with 9 bases lining up with TRBD1. The CDR3 consists of 19 residues. V trimming: 5 bases; J trimming: 0 bases; junction bases outside the gene matches: 18. Germline values: CDR1 SGHKS, CDR2 YYEKEE (reference sequence). The CDR3 here is CASSPRDRAFSPLSYEQYF. DNA for the CDR3: TGTGCCAGCAGTCCGCGGGACAGGGCATTTTCCCCCCTCTCCTACGAGCAGTACTTC. Based on the CDR3 plus reference TRBV5-5 and TRBJ2-7, the full variable domain is DAGVTQSPTHLIKTRGQQVTLRCSPISGHKSVSWYQQVLGQGPQFIFQYYEKEERGRGNFPDRFSARQFPNYSSELNVNALLLGDSALYLCASSPRDRAFSPLSYEQYFGPGTRLTVT.